The subject of this entry is one T cell receptor beta chain. The antigen is undetermined. The sample belongs to a study of beta chain features in type 1 diabetes. Study information: Sorted cells examined across all samples numbered 107,917,701.

Expressed TCRB transcripts were sequenced after all isolated RNA was converted to cDNA. Sequencing was performed with immunoSEQ multiplex PCR; in TCRdb, only in-frame clones are kept and a portion is missing. There are 300,000 to 350,000 clones in the sample; approximately 9.9% occur only once, and about 1% lies in the top ten. Findings and caveats of the study: Patients with Type 1 diabetes showed moderately but significantly shorter TCRB CDR3s in all four CD4+ subsets. There was a possibility that cDNA sequencing over-represented cells with high TCR expression.

Germline CDR1 reads LNHDA; CDR2 reads SQIVND (reference sequence). This CDR3 spans 13 amino acids. V dropped 8 bases and J dropped 0 bases, with 10 bases sitting between them. Sequencing used central memory CD4+ T cells from blood. The chain employs TRBV19 and TRBJ2-5, with D uncertain. The source of this sequence is a man aged 25-40 years with type 1 diabetes. The CDR3 DNA follows: TGTGCCAGTTCGGGCCCGAACCAAGAGACCCAGTACTTC. Translated, it gives CASSGPNQETQYF.